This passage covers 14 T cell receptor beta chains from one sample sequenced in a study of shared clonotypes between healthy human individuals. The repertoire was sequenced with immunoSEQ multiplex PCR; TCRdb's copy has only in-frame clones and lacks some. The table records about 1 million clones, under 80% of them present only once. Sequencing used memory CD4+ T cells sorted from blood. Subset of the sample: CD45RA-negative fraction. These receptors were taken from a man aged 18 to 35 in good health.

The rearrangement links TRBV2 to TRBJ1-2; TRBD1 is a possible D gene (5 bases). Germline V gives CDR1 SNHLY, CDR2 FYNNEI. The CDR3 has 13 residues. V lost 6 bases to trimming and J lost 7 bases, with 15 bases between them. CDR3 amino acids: CASRTGLGGGYTF. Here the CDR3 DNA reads TGTGCCAGCAGAACAGGCTTAGGAGGTGGCTACACCTTC. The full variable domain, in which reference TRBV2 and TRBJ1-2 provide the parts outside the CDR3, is EPEVTQTPSHQVTQMGQEVILRCVPISNHLYFYWYRQILGQKVEFLVSFYNNEISEKSEIFDDQFSVERPDGSNFTLKIRSTKLEDSAMYFCASRTGLGGGYTFGSGTRLTVV.

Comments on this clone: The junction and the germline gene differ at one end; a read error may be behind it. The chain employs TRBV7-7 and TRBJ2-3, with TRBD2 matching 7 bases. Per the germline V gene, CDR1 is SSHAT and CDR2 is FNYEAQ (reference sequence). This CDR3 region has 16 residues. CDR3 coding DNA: TGTGCTAGCAGCTTAGGTCTCCAGGGAGGGACAGATACGCAGTATTTT. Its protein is CASSLGLQGGTDTQYF.

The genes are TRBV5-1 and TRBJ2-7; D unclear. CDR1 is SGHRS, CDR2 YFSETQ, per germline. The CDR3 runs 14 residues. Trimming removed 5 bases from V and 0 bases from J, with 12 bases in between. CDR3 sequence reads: CASREQADSYEQYF. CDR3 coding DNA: TGCGCCAGCAGGGAGCAGGCGGACTCCTACGAGCAGTACTTC.

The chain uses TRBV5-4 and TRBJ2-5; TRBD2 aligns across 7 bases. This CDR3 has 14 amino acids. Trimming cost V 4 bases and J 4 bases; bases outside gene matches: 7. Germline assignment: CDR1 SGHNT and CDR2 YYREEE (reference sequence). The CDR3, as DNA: TGTGCCAGCAGCGGGAGGGATCGGGGAGAGACCCAGTACTTC. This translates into CASSGRDRGETQYF.

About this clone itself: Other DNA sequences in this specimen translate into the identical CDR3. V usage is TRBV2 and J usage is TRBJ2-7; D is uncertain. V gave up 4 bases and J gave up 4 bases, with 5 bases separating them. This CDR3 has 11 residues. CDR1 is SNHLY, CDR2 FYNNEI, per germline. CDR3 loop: CASSVDYEQYF. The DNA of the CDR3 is TGTGCCAGCAGTGTTGATTACGAGCAGTACTTC.

CDR3 sequence (DNA): TGCGCCAGCGACAGGGGGGATTACAATGAGCAGTTCTTC. Its protein product is CASDRGDYNEQFF. The chain joins TRBV5-1 to TRBJ2-1; 9 bases match TRBD1. There are 13 residues in the CDR3. Germline trimming cut 7 bases from V and 4 bases from J; bases unmatched to any gene: 3. Germline V lookup: CDR1 SGHRS, CDR2 YFSETQ.

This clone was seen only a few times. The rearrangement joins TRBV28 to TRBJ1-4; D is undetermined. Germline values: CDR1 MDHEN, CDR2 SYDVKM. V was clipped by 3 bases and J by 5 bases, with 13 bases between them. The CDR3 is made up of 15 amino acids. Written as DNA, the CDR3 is TGTGCCAGCAGTTTGCTTTCGGTTGGCAATGAAAAACTGTTTTTT. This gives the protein CASSLLSVGNEKLFF.

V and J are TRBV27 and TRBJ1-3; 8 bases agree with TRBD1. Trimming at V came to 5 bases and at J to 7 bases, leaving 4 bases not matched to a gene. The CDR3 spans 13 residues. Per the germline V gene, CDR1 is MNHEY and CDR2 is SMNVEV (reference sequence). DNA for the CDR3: TGTGCCAGCAGTCCGGACAGGGCGAACACCATATATTTT. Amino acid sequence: CASSPDRANTIYF.

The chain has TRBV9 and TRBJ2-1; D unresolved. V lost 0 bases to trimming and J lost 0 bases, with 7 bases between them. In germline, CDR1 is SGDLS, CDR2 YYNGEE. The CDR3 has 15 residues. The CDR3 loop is CASSVAGPSYNEQFF. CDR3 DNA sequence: TGTGCCAGCAGCGTAGCGGGCCCCTCCTACAATGAGCAGTTCTTC.

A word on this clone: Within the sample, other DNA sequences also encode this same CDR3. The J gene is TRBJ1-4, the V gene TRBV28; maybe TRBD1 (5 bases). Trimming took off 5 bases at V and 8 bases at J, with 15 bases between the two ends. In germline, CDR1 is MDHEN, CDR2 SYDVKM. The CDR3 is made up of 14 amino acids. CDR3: CASSPTGVGEKLFF. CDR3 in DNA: TGTGCCAGCAGTCCCACGGGGGTGGGGGAAAAACTGTTTTTT.

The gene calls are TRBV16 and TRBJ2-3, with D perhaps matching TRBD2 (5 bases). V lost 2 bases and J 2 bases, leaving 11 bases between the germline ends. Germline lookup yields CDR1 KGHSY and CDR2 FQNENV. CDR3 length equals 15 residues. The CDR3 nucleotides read TGTGCCAGCAGCCAAGCTCGGGGAGACACAGATACGCAGTATTTT. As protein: CASSQARGDTDTQYF.

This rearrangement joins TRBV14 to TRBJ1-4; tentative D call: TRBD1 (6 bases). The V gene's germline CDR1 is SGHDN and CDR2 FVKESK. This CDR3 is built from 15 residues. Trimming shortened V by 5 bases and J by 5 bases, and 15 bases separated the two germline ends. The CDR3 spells CASSFLQGGNEKLFF. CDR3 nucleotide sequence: TGTGCCAGCAGCTTTCTACAGGGTGGAAATGAAAAACTGTTTTTT.

CDR3 protein: CASSKGPSSSEQFF. In DNA, the CDR3 is TGTGCCAGCAGCAAAGGCCCAAGTTCAAGTGAGCAGTTCTTC. The chain employs TRBV6-6 and TRBJ2-1, with D uncertain. With 6 bases removed from V and 9 bases from J, the gap between germline ends came to 18 bases. Germline lookup yields CDR1 MNHNY and CDR2 SVGAGI (reference sequence). This CDR3 has 14 residues.

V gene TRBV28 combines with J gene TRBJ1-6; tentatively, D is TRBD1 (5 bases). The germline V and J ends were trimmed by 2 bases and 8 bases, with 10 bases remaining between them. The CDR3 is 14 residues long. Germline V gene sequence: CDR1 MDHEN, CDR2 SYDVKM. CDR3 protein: CASSLRRDHSPLHF. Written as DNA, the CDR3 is TGTGCCAGCAGTTTACGCAGGGACCATTCACCCCTCCACTTT. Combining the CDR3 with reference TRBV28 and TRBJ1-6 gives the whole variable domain DVKVTQSSRYLVKRTGEKVFLECVQDMDHENMFWYRQDPGLGLRLIYFSYDVKMKEKGDIPEGYSVSREKKERFSLILESASTNQTSMYLCASSLRRDHSPLHFGNGTRLTVT.